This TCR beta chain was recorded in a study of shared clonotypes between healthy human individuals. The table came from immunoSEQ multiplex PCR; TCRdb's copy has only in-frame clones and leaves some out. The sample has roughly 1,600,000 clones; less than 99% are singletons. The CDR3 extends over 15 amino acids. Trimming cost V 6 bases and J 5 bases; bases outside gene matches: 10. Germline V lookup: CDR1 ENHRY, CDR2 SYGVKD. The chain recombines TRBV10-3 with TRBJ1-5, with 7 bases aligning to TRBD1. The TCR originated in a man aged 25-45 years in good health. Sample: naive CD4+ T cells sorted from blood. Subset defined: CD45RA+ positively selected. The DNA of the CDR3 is TGTGCCATCAGCGATGCCCAAGGACAGGATCAGCCCCAGCATTTT. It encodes CAISDAQGQDQPQHF.